These T cell receptor beta chains were read from a single sample in a study of OX40 agonist ivuxolimab in advanced cancers. This table comes from immunoSEQ multiplex PCR, and its TCRdb copy is limited to in-frame clones, with some not included. The sample includes around 84,000 clones, under 95% of them seen just once. The sequencing used CD4+ or CD8+ T cells sorted from blood, collected in a trial of the OX40 agonist ivuxolimab. These TCRs come from an adult with an advanced solid tumor such as melanoma, head and neck, liver or kidney cancer. Both conserved end residues are part of each CDR3. A D gene is named only where the DNA matches it firmly. Clone size, where shown, is once, few, many, or a class for clones that have expanded.

V: TRBV29-1; D: -; J: TRBJ2-3; size: once; DNA: TGCAGCGTTCTGGGGTCGAGCACAGATACGCAGTATTTT; CDR3: CSVLGSSTDTQYF
V: TRBV6-4; D: TRBD2; J: TRBJ2-3; size: -; DNA: TGTGCCAGCAGTGAGACTAGCGGGGGGGCAGATACGCAGTATTTT; CDR3: CASSETSGGADTQYF
V: TRBV19; D: -; J: TRBJ2-5; size: -; DNA: TGTGCCAGTAGTATAGATCCCTGGGAGACCCAGTACTTC; CDR3: CASSIDPWETQYF
V: TRBV12-5; D: TRBD2; J: TRBJ2-1; size: -; DNA: TGTGCTGGCCTGGCGGGGGGTTACAATGAGCAGTTCTTC; CDR3: CAGLAGGYNEQFF
V: TRBV9; D: -; J: TRBJ2-7; size: -; DNA: TGTGCCAGCAGCGTCGGGGGCCTGGGATACGAGCAGTACTTC; CDR3: CASSVGGLGYEQYF
V: TRBV6-1; D: TRBD2; J: TRBJ2-3; size: -; DNA: TGTGCCAGCAGTGGAATACTAGCGGGGGGGCCCGGGACAGATACGCAGTATTTT; CDR3: CASSGILAGGPGTDTQYF
V: TRBV29-1; D: -; J: TRBJ1-2; size: -; DNA: TGCAGCGTTCTTCCCAATGCGGCCTATGGCTACACCTTC; CDR3: CSVLPNAAYGYTF
V: TRBV19; D: -; J: TRBJ1-6; size: -; DNA: TGTGCCAGTAGTTGGGGGCTAGATAATTCACCCCTCCACTTT; CDR3: CASSWGLDNSPLHF
V: TRBV7-9; D: TRBD1; J: TRBJ1-1; size: -; DNA: TGTGCCAGCAGCCCCACGGACAGGGGGAACACTGAAGCTTTCTTT; CDR3: CASSPTDRGNTEAFF
V: TRBV9; D: TRBD1; J: TRBJ2-3; size: -; DNA: TGTGCCAGCAGCGAGGAGGGACAGGGGACTATCACAGATACGCAGTATTTT; CDR3: CASSEEGQGTITDTQYF